This TCR beta chain stems from a study of beta chain features in type 1 diabetes. The study reverse transcribed the entire isolated RNA, so it sequenced expressed TCRB transcripts. Sequenced by immunoSEQ multiplex PCR; TCRdb stores in-frame clones only, minus some. The sample carries some 350,000 clones, roughly 9.8% recorded once. Study results and limitations: Among patients with Type 1 diabetes, TCRB CDR3s were moderately but significantly shorter in every one of the four CD4+ subsets.

Trimming stripped 7 bases from V and 0 bases from J, with 13 bases between. The CDR3 is made up of 16 amino acids. Many counts were recorded for this clone. No antigen is known for it. Specimen: central memory CD4+ T cells from blood. The rearrangement uses TRBV23-1 and TRBJ2-6; perhaps TRBD1 as D (5 bases). TRBV23-1 is recorded as an ORF, its role being uncertain. This TCR came from a man aged 25 to 40 with type 1 diabetes. For the CDR3, the DNA is TGCGCCAGCATACGACAGCCCAGCTCTGGGGCCAACGTCCTGACTTTC. Translated, it gives CASIRQPSSGANVLTF.